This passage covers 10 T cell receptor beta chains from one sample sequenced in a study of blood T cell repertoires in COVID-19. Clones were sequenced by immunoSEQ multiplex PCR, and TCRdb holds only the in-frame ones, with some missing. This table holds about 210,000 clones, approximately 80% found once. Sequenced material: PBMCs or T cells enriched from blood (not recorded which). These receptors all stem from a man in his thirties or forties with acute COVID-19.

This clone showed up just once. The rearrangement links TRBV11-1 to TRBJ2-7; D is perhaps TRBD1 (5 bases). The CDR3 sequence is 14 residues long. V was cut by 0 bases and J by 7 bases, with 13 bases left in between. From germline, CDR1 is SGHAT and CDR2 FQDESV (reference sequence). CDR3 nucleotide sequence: TGTGCCAGCAGCTTAGCCCCCACAGGTTCAGAGCAGTACTTC. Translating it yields CASSLAPTGSEQYF.

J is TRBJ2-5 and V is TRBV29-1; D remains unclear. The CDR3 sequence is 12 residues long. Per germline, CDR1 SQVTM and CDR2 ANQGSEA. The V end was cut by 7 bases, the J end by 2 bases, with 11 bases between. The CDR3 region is CSAGGVQETQYF. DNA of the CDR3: TGCAGCGCGGGTGGAGTACAAGAGACCCAGTACTTC.

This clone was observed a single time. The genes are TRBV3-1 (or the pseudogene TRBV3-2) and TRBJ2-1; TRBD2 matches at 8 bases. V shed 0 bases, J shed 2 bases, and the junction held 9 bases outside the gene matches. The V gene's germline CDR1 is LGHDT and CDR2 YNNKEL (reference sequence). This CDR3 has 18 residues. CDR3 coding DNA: TGTGCCAGCAGCCAAGATGTCCCGGGGGGGGGCGCCTACAATGAGCAGTTCTTC. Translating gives CASSQDVPGGGAYNEQFF.

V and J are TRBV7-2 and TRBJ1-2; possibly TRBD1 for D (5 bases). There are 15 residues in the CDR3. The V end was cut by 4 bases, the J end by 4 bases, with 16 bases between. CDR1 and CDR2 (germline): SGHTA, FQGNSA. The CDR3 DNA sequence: TGTGCCAGCAGCTCTGGTCTAGGGGTCGCCTATGGCTACACCTTC. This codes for CASSSGLGVAYGYTF. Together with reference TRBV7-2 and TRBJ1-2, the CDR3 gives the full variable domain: GAGVSQSPSNKVTEKGKDVELRCDPISGHTALYWYRQSLGQGLEFLIYFQGNSAPDKSGLPSDRFSAERTGGSVSTLTIQRTQQEDSAVYLCASSSGLGVAYGYTFGSGTRLTVV.

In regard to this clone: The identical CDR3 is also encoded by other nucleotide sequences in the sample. The CDR3 loop is CASSYSTGAYEQYF. CDR3 DNA: TGTGCCAGCAGTTATTCCACAGGGGCCTACGAGCAGTACTTC. The chain carries TRBV6-5 and TRBJ2-7, with 7 bases identical to TRBD1. Germline assignment: CDR1 MNHEY and CDR2 SVGAGI. With 3 bases clipped from V and 2 bases from J, the junction kept 4 bases outside the gene matches. CDR3 length equals 14 residues.

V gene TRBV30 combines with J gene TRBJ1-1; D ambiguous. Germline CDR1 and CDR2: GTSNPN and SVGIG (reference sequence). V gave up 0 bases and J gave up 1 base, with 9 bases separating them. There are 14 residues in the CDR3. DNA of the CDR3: TGTGCCTGGAGTGTACCCCAGTGGAACACTGAAGCTTTCTTT. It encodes CAWSVPQWNTEAFF.

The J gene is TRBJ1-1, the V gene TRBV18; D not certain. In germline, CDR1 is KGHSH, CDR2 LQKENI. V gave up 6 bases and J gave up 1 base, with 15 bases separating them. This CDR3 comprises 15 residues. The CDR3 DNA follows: TGTGCCAGCTCTCCCGCGAGTAGTAAGAACACTGAAGCTTTCTTT. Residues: CASSPASSKNTEAFF.

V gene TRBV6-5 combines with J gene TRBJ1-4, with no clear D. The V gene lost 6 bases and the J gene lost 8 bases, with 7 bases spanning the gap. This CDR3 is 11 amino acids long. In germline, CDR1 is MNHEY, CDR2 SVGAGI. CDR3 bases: TGTGCCAGCAGGATGCGAGAAAAACTGTTTTTT. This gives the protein CASRMREKLFF.

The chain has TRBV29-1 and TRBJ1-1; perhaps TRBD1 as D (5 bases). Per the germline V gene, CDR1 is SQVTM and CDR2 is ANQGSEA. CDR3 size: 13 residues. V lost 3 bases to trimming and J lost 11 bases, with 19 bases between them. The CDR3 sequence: CSVENKLQGWAFF. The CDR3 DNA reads TGCAGCGTTGAGAATAAGTTGCAGGGCTGGGCTTTCTTT.

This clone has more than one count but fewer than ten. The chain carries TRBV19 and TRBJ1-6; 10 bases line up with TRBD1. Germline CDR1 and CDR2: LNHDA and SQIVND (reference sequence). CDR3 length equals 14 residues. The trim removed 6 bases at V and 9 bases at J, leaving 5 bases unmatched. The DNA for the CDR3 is TGTGCCAGTAGCCAGACAGGGGGCGGTTCACCCCTCCACTTT. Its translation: CASSQTGGGSPLHF.